The T cell receptor (beta chain) described here comes from a study of CD8 T cells in Susac syndrome (dated by TCRdb to about 2019). In terms of the full investigation: Of the Susac syndrome patients who were sequenced, eight were in clinical remission while roughly 6 had clinically active disease. Susac syndrome patients were therapy-naive, on corticosteroids (some also receiving IVIg), or on IVIg alone at blood withdrawal. The study used repertoire sequencing to test whether antigen drove CD8+ T cell activation and differentiation in Susac syndrome. Overall study outcomes, separate from this receptor: In the CD4+ T cell repertoire of Susac syndrome patients, clonal expansion was not detected. The number of individuals in the TCR sequencing and HLA analysis was recognized as being relatively small.

Spanning cysteine to phenylalanine, the CDR3 consists of 15 amino acids. CDR3 DNA is the only sequence kept; it has 45 bases, read in frame from the first base. Via the germline V gene (reference sequence), CDR1 is GTSNPN and CDR2 SVGIG. V drops 0 bases and J drops 8 bases, leaving 16 bases in between. RNA was extracted using the RNeasy kit, and roughly 0.45 to 1 microgram was reverse transcribed with random hexamers. TCR beta CDR3 regions were amplified with the immunoSEQ multiplex PCR assay covering 54 Vbeta and 13 Jbeta segments. PCR amplification bias was corrected by using a synthetic template baseline for primer optimization and computational correction. The source study handled its data this way. Reads were annotated to V, D and J genes per IMGT and analyzed with immunoSEQ Analyzer, keeping only productive sequences. To calculate clonality, Shannon entropy was normalized by log2 of the number of productive unique sequences and then subtracted from one. For each patient and control, public and private clones were evaluated among the 100 most prevalent clones. Clones were defined as Susac-specific when absent from the healthy and MS cohorts, from roughly 1,000 published viral clones and from other ImmuneACCESS disease sequences. Using fastp at Q25 and MiXCR, TCRdb reprocessed the public reads and kept productive beta chains. Entries that share a CDR3 protein sequence are merged under the most common genes and DNA. Clone size and V and J calls follow TCRdb, not the original study. In this sample the table shows 210,000 or so distinct CDR3 sequences, approximately 94% of which occur a single time. The ten top clones hold around 0.15% of the sample.

Peripheral blood CD8+ and CD4+ T cells from healthy donors, Susac syndrome patients and multiple sclerosis patients were profiled using high-throughput TCR beta sequencing. The Susac syndrome patients fulfilled recently defined diagnostic criteria for either definite or probable disease. Bulk CD8+ and CD4+ T cells were purified by magnetic negative isolation, while CD8+ TEMRA cells were enriched using FACS. Blood was drawn into EDTA tubes, processed within 24 hours, and PBMCs were isolated by density gradient centrifugation. PBMCs destined for TCR sequencing were cryopreserved in liquid nitrogen and later thawed in a 37 °C water bath. A purity of at least 90% was achieved for sorted or isolated CD4+, CD8+ and CD8+ TEMRA cells. About this clonotype itself: What this receptor recognizes is not known. There are no base qualities to consult, and no much larger clone falls within one base.

The TCR originated in a human donor with Susac syndrome. Sequencing was done on a sample of CD4+ T cells from PBMCs. Recombination linked TRBV30 to TRBJ1-4; perhaps TRBD1 is the D gene, with 6 bases matching. This receptor has the CDR3 CAWSVPQGLKEKLFF. In nucleotides, the sequence is TGTGCCTGGAGTGTACCCCAGGGGCTGAAGGAAAAACTGTTTTTT.